Each of the 7 T cell receptor beta chains below was sequenced from the same sample in a study of metastatic and nonmetastatic thyroid tumors. TCRdb re-called clones from the PCR reads using MiXCR. The sample has 30,000 to 40,000 clones; 20% to 25% are singletons. Nobody among the patients had been given any treatment before thyroid surgery. The sample was tumor tissue. These receptors were collected from a male donor with papillary thyroid cancer or a benign thyroid nodule (not recorded which). Some clones in this sample may be carry-over from other donors' samples.

This clone was seen many times. The genes are TRBV18 and TRBJ2-1; D ambiguous. In germline, CDR1 is KGHSH, CDR2 LQKENI. The V end was cut by 1 base, the J end by 0 bases, with 7 bases between. CDR3 length equals 15 residues. DNA of the CDR3: TGTGCCAGCTCACCACAAGGTGGCTCCTACAATGAGCAGTTCTTC. It yields the protein CASSPQGGSYNEQFF. Together with reference TRBV18 and TRBJ2-1, the CDR3 gives the full variable domain: NAGVMQNPRHLVRRRGQEARLRCSPMKGHSHVYWYRQLPEEGLKFMVYLQKENIIDESGMPKERFSAEFPKEGPSILRIQQVVRGDSAAYFCASSPQGGSYNEQFFGPGTRLTVL.

V is TRBV6-2 or TRBV6-3 and J is TRBJ2-7; 11 bases line up with TRBD1. J gave up 4 bases and V 0 bases, and 2 bases lay outside the gene matches. Germline V gene lookup returns CDR1 MNHEY and CDR2 SVGEGT. The CDR3 totals 15 residues. CDR3 in DNA: TGTGCCAGCAGTTACTCTGGGACAGGGGGGTACGAGCAGTACTTC. Protein: CASSYSGTGGYEQYF.

This clone has ten or more counts. The chain uses TRBV30 and TRBJ1-4; possibly TRBD1 for D (5 bases). The CDR3 sequence is 12 residues long. V lost 3 bases to trimming and J lost 7 bases, with 9 bases between them. CDR1 and CDR2 (germline): GTSNPN, SVGIG (reference sequence). CDR3 coding DNA: TGTGCCTGGAGCAGCACAGGTGAAAAACTGTTTTTT. Protein product: CAWSSTGEKLFF.

The chain joins TRBV4-3 to TRBJ2-7; 9 positions match TRBD2. This CDR3 comprises 13 residues. Germline trimming cut 7 bases from V and 5 bases from J; bases unmatched to any gene: 6. The V gene's germline CDR1 is LGHNA and CDR2 YSLEER. In DNA, the CDR3 is TGCGCCAGCATCCGTAGCGGGAGTAACGAGCAGTACTTC. It yields the protein CASIRSGSNEQYF.

Many counts were recorded for this clone. V and J are TRBV5-1 and TRBJ1-4; D uncertain. The germline gives CDR1 SGHRS, CDR2 YFSETQ. With 5 bases removed from V and 7 bases from J, the gap between germline ends came to 18 bases. The CDR3 has 15 amino acids. The CDR3 DNA reads TGCGCCAGCAGTTACTTGTGGGGTAATGGTGAAAAACTGTTTTTT. It specifies CASSYLWGNGEKLFF. Filled out from reference TRBV5-1 and TRBJ1-4, the complete variable domain reads KAGVTQTPRYLIKTRGQQVTLSCSPISGHRSVSWYQQTPGQGLQFLFEYFSETQRNKGNFPGRFSGRQFSNSRSEMNVSTLELGDSALYLCASSYLWGNGEKLFFGSGTQLSVL.

The table lists this clone with many counts. V usage is TRBV18 and J usage is TRBJ2-1; the match to TRBD1 covers 8 bases. CDR1 and CDR2 from the germline V gene are KGHSH and LQKENI. The junction had 5 bases not matched to a gene; V was cut back by 6 bases and J by 7 bases. The CDR3 loop spans 13 amino acids. The CDR3 sequence: CASSRTGRNEQFF. In DNA, the CDR3 is TGTGCCAGCTCGCGGACAGGGCGGAATGAGCAGTTCTTC.

This clone was found many times. The chain joins TRBV30 to TRBJ1-5; possibly TRBD1 for D (5 bases). CDR1 and CDR2 (germline): GTSNPN, SVGIG (reference sequence). The length of the CDR3 is 14 residues. The V end lost 2 bases, the J end lost 4 bases, and 12 bases lay between the germline ends. CDR3 DNA: TGTGCCTGGAGTAAAGACAGCACAAATCAGCCCCAGCATTTT. Amino acids: CAWSKDSTNQPQHF.